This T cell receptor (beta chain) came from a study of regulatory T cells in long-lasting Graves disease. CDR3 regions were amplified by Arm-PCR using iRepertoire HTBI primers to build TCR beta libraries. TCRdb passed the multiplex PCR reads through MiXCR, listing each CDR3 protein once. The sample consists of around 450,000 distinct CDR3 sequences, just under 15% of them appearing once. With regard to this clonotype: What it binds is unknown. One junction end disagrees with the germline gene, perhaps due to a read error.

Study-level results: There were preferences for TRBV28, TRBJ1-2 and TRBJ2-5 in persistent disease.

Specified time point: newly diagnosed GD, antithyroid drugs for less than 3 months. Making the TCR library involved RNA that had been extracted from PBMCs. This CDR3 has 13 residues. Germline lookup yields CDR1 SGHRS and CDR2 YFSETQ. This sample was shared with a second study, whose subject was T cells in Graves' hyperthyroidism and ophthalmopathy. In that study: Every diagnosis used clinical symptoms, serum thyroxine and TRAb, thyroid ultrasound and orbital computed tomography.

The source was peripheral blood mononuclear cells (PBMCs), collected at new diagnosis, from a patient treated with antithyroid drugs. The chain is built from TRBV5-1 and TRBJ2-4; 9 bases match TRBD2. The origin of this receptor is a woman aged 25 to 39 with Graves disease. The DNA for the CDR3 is TGCGCCAGCAGCTTCGGAGGCGGGAGGGGGGGGTTCTTC. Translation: CASSFGGGRGGFF.